These 27 T cell receptor beta chains came from one sample sequenced in a study of regulatory T cells in long-lasting Graves disease. The time point: persistent/refractory GD, antithyroid drugs over 5 years with positive TRAb. PBMC-derived RNA was used for the TCR library. To make TCR beta libraries, researchers used iRepertoire HTBI primers and Arm-PCR of CDR3 regions. TCRdb re-derived calls from the multiplex PCR reads in MiXCR, one entry per CDR3 protein. The table records 300,000 or so distinct CDR3 sequences, 15% to 20% of them present only once. The starting material was peripheral blood mononuclear cells (PBMCs), obtained when the disease was refractory, from a patient treated with antithyroid drugs. These receptors were taken from a female donor with Graves disease.

At least ten counts were recorded for this clonotype. The chain employs TRBV27 and TRBJ2-7; 12 nucleotides align to TRBD2. CDR1 and CDR2 (germline): MNHEY, SMNVEV (reference sequence). The CDR3 is made up of 15 amino acids. The ends lost 3 bases at V and 3 bases at J; junction bases unmatched: 3. In nucleotides, the CDR3 is TGTGCCAGCAGTTTGACTAGCGGGAGCATCTACGAGCAGTACTTC. Amino acids: CASSLTSGSIYEQYF.

In its sample, this clonotype was seen a few times. The chain employs TRBV9 and TRBJ1-2; the D is unclear. CDR3 length: 12 residues. Deletions cut 2 bases from V and 2 bases from J, with 4 bases between. CDR1 and CDR2 (germline): SGDLS, YYNGEE. CDR3 sequence (DNA): TGTGCCAGCAGCGTGCACAACTATGGCTACACCTTC. Protein product: CASSVHNYGYTF.

The genes are TRBV12-3 or TRBV12-4 and TRBJ2-3, with TRBD2 identical over 8 bases. With V trimmed by 3 bases and J by 2 bases, 25 bases remained unmatched. The length of the CDR3 is 22 residues. CDR3 amino acids: CASSFPLGFSGQRGFDTDTQYF. The DNA of the CDR3 is TGTGCCAGCAGTTTCCCCTTAGGCTTTAGCGGGCAGCGGGGGTTCGACACAGATACGCAGTATTTT.

Comments on this clonotype: Just one base apart from a much larger clone, this may be a read error. V and J are TRBV7-6 and TRBJ1-2; D is ambiguous. CDR3 length equals 15 residues. The V end was cut by 0 bases, the J end by 3 bases, with 11 bases between. The V gene's germline CDR1 is SGHVS and CDR2 FNYEAQ. CDR3 amino acids: CASSLAPTEDYGYTF. The CDR3 coding sequence is TGTGCCAGCAGCTTAGCCCCGACTGAGGACTATGGCTACACCTTC.

This clonotype has more than one count but fewer than ten. The chain carries TRBV19 and TRBJ1-2, with 8 bases aligning to TRBD1. Per germline, CDR1 LNHDA and CDR2 SQIVND (reference sequence). The V and J ends lost 1 base and 8 bases, in that order; junction bases with no gene match: 6. This CDR3 is built from 14 residues. CDR3: CASSIGGTGGGYTF. CDR3 bases: TGTGCCAGTAGTATAGGCGGGACAGGAGGAGGCTACACCTTC.

This clonotype was observed many times. The chain has TRBV19 and TRBJ1-1, with a tentative D call TRBD1 (6 bases). The germline gives CDR1 LNHDA, CDR2 SQIVND (reference sequence). CDR3 length equals 15 residues. V gave up 4 bases and J gave up 4 bases, with 16 bases separating them. In nucleotides, the CDR3 is TGTGCCAGTAGTACGGGGGCCTACTTCCTCACTGAAGCTTTCTTT. This encodes CASSTGAYFLTEAFF. Variable domain in full (rest from reference TRBV19 and TRBJ1-1): DGGITQSPKYLFRKEGQNVTLSCEQNLNHDAMYWYRQDPGQGLRLIYYSQIVNDFQKGDIAEGYSVSREKKESFPLTVTSAQKNPTAFYLCASSTGAYFLTEAFFGQGTRLTVV.

The rearrangement uses TRBV29-1 and TRBJ1-2, with D perhaps matching TRBD1 (5 bases). The germline gives CDR1 SQVTM, CDR2 ANQGSEA. Trimming took 2 bases from V and 8 from J, leaving 21 bases between them. The CDR3 runs 15 residues. In DNA, the CDR3 is TGCAGCGTTGAACCCAGGCTCGGGGGGATTGGCGGCTACACCTTC. Translation gives CSVEPRLGGIGGYTF.

In this sample, this clonotype turned up many times. The chain links TRBV3-1 to TRBJ1-2, with 9 positions matching TRBD1. CDR1 is LGHDT, CDR2 YNNKEL, per germline (reference sequence). The CDR3 loop spans 14 amino acids. V lost 3 bases to trimming and J lost 7 bases; unmatched junction nucleotides: 6. The CDR3 loop reads CASSQSGQGSGYTF. The CDR3 DNA is TGTGCCAGCAGCCAGTCGGGACAGGGAAGTGGCTACACCTTC. Full variable domain (remainder filled in from reference TRBV3-1 and TRBJ1-2): DTAVSQTPKYLVTQMGNDKSIKCEQNLGHDTMYWYKQDSKKFLKIMFSYNNKELIINETVPNRFSPKSPDKAHLNLHINSLELGDSAVYFCASSQSGQGSGYTFGSGTRLTVV.

The J gene is TRBJ1-1, the V gene TRBV29-1; D is ambiguous. This CDR3 comprises 11 residues. Per germline, CDR1 SQVTM and CDR2 ANQGSEA. Trimming removed 0 bases at V and 11 bases at J, with 10 bases between. Here the CDR3 DNA reads TGCAGCGTTGAAGATCTGTGGACGGCTTTCTTT. Residues: CSVEDLWTAFF.

This clonotype was seen many times. The chain employs TRBV2 and TRBJ2-7, with D unresolved. This CDR3 is built from 12 residues. Germline V gene sequence: CDR1 SNHLY, CDR2 FYNNEI. Trimming pared 6 bases from V and 3 bases from J, leaving 9 bases between. The CDR3 sequence is CASRIFSYEQYF. For the CDR3, the DNA is TGTGCCAGCAGAATTTTCAGCTACGAGCAGTACTTC.

This clonotype was seen at least ten times. The J gene is TRBJ2-5, the V gene TRBV7-2; the D gene is possibly TRBD2 (5 bases). CDR1 is SGHTA and CDR2 is FQGNSA in the germline V gene. Trimming left V 4 bases short and J 4 bases short, with 22 bases between. There are 17 residues in the CDR3. CDR3 loop: CASSSLDSFSALETQYF. CDR3 in DNA: TGTGCCAGCAGCTCCTTGGACTCATTCTCGGCCTTAGAGACCCAGTACTTC.

This clonotype was seen ten or more times. CDR3 coding DNA: TGCAGTGCTAGAGTTTCGGGAGTTCCGGCAGAGACCCAGTACTTC. It yields the protein CSARVSGVPAETQYF. The chain combines TRBV20-1 with TRBJ2-5; D possibly corresponds to TRBD2 (6 bases). Germline values: CDR1 DFQATT, CDR2 SNEGSKA (reference sequence). This CDR3 contains 15 residues. Trimming removed 1 base at V and 4 bases at J, with 16 bases between.

The sample holds many counts of this clonotype. The J gene is TRBJ1-2, the V gene TRBV24-1; TRBD1 matches 9 bases. The V and J ends lost 6 bases and 4 bases, in that order; junction bases with no gene match: 5. Germline V lookup: CDR1 KGHDR, CDR2 SFDVKD. The CDR3 runs to 14 residues. CDR3 amino acids: CATSPTGGAYGYTF. The CDR3 nucleotides read TGTGCCACCAGTCCGACAGGGGGGGCCTATGGCTACACCTTC.

Regarding this clonotype: This sequence is one base from a far larger clone and is likely a read error. The chain links TRBV7-8 to TRBJ2-5; D might be TRBD2 (5 bases). CDR1 is SGHVS, CDR2 FQNEAQ, per germline. The CDR3 runs 16 residues. V was pared by 5 bases and J by 7 bases, with 23 bases between. Here the CDR3 DNA reads TGTGCCAGCAGCCAAAGGACTGGGGAGCGTCCGGTGACCCAGTACTTC. It yields the protein CASSQRTGERPVTQYF.

The sample holds many counts of this clonotype. V and J are TRBV18 and TRBJ2-4; TRBD1 agrees at 7 bases. Germline trimming cut 4 bases from V and 0 bases from J; bases unmatched to any gene: 3. The CDR3 covers 15 residues. Germline V gives CDR1 KGHSH, CDR2 LQKENI. CDR3 sequence (DNA): TGTGCCAGCTCACAAGGACAGGCAGCCAAAAACATTCAGTACTTC. Residues: CASSQGQAAKNIQYF.

Written as DNA, the CDR3 is TGTGCCAGTAGCAGCGGGAGGGCGCGCAAAAACATTCAGTACTTC. Its protein is CASSSGRARKNIQYF. The chain combines TRBV19 with TRBJ2-4, with 10 bases lining up with TRBD2. V shed 6 bases and J 3 bases; nucleotides not matched to a gene: 5. Looked up from germline, CDR1 is LNHDA and CDR2 is SQIVND (reference sequence). This CDR3 has 15 residues.

This clonotype was observed at least ten times. The rearrangement links TRBV24-1 to TRBJ2-7; D is perhaps TRBD1 (5 bases). The germline gives CDR1 KGHDR, CDR2 SFDVKD. The CDR3 totals 13 residues. V was shortened by 1 base and J by 5 bases, with 8 bases between the two germline ends. The CDR3 reads CATSDFEGDEQYF. As DNA, the CDR3 is TGTGCCACCAGTGATTTCGAAGGGGACGAGCAGTACTTC.

This clonotype appeared many times. The gene calls are TRBV2 and TRBJ2-5; D gene unclear. Germline V gene sequence: CDR1 SNHLY, CDR2 FYNNEI. This CDR3 region has 11 residues. V lost 6 bases, J lost 5 bases, and 7 bases lay in between. The CDR3 DNA reads as TGTGCCAGCAGAGTCCAGGAGACCCAGTACTTC. Amino acid sequence: CASRVQETQYF.

This clonotype appeared a few times. The gene calls are TRBV20-1 and TRBJ2-7, with 12 bases aligning to TRBD1. Germline V lookup: CDR1 DFQATT, CDR2 SNEGSKA (reference sequence). V trimming: 1 base; J trimming: 4 bases; junction bases outside the gene matches: 5. This CDR3 region has 15 residues. CDR3 loop: CSARVKGQGAYEQYF. DNA of the CDR3: TGCAGTGCTAGAGTAAAGGGACAGGGGGCGTACGAGCAGTACTTC.

This clonotype was counted only a few times. Without the conserved terminal phenylalanine or tryptophan, this CDR3 likely stems from a read error. The chain couples TRBV30 to TRBJ1-6; 10 bases agree with TRBD1. Germline CDR1 is GTSNPN and CDR2 is SVGIG (reference sequence). V lost 5 bases and J lost 7; bases outside the gene matches: 2. CDR3 length equals 13 residues. CDR3 nucleotides: TGTGCCTGGGAGACAGGGGGCAATTCACCCCTCCACCTT. As protein: CAWETGGNSPLHL.

The sample holds a few counts of this clonotype. V and J are TRBV4-1 and TRBJ2-5; D is ambiguous. This CDR3 comprises 14 residues. Germline V gene lookup returns CDR1 MGHRA and CDR2 YSYEKL. V gave up 0 bases and J gave up 1 base, with 6 bases separating them. The CDR3: CASSQEASQETQYF. The CDR3 DNA reads TGCGCCAGCAGCCAAGAGGCCAGCCAAGAGACCCAGTACTTC.

Many counts were recorded for this clonotype. This rearrangement joins TRBV6-6 to TRBJ2-4, with D unclear. The CDR3 length is 16 residues. CDR1 is MNHNY, CDR2 SVGAGI, per germline (reference sequence). With 0 bases removed from V and 1 base from J, the gap between germline ends came to 10 bases. As DNA, the CDR3 is TGTGCCAGCAGTTACTCGTTTGGCAGGGCCAAAAACATTCAGTACTTC. Translation: CASSYSFGRAKNIQYF.

This clonotype was seen repeatedly, ten times or more. The rearrangement joins TRBV7-2 to TRBJ1-2; D is unresolved. This CDR3 has 13 amino acids. The V end lost 5 bases, the J end lost 3 bases, and 10 bases lay between the germline ends. CDR1 and CDR2 (germline): SGHTA, FQGNSA. CDR3 coding DNA: TGTGCCAGCAGCCGAAGGGCCGACTATGGCTACACCTTC. Protein: CASSRRADYGYTF.

CDR3 sequence reads: CSARDGRGSEQYF. Here the CDR3 DNA reads TGCAGTGCTAGAGACGGCAGGGGGAGCGAGCAGTACTTC. The chain uses TRBV20-1 and TRBJ2-7, with 7 bases that match TRBD1. The V segment lost 0 bases and the J segment 6 bases; nucleotides outside the gene matches: 5. This CDR3 region has 13 residues. Germline V CDR1 and CDR2: DFQATT, SNEGSKA (reference sequence).

In this sample, this clonotype is medium-sized (0.01 to 0.1%). The chain joins TRBV6-1 to TRBJ1-6; the D gene is possibly TRBD1 (6 bases). V was clipped by 7 bases and J by 9 bases, with 13 bases between them. This CDR3 comprises 13 residues. In germline, CDR1 is MNHNS, CDR2 SASEGT. The DNA of the CDR3 is TGTGCCAGCACGTTTAAGGGGGGTTCACCCCTCCACTTT. It is translated as CASTFKGGSPLHF.

This clonotype has a single count. V gene TRBV3-1 combines with J gene TRBJ1-5, with 7 bases lining up with TRBD1. The CDR3 sequence is 15 residues long. Per the germline V gene, CDR1 is LGHDT and CDR2 is YNNKEL (reference sequence). The ends lost 1 base at V and 3 bases at J; junction bases unmatched: 3. CDR3 loop: CASSQGGQYNQPQHF. The DNA for the CDR3 is TGTGCCAGCAGCCAAGGGGGACAGTACAATCAGCCCCAGCATTTT.

This clonotype was recorded at least ten times. V gene TRBV6-1 combines with J gene TRBJ1-5; D ambiguous. The germline CDR1 and CDR2 sequences are MNHNS and SASEGT. The V end lost 6 bases, the J end lost 9 bases, and 9 bases lay between the germline ends. CDR3 length: 11 amino acids. CDR3 amino acids: CASRKEVPQHF. CDR3 nucleotides: TGTGCCAGCAGGAAAGAGGTGCCCCAGCATTTT.